The 31 T cell receptor beta chains below come from one sample, sequenced in a study of T cell responses to AZD1222 COVID-19 vaccine. The assay was immunoSEQ multiplex PCR, and TCRdb's table has in-frame clones only and misses some. The table lists approximately 120,000 clones, around 89% of them singletons. Source: peripheral blood, taken on day 0 of MenACWY control vaccination. All receptors derive from an adult in good health.

The rearrangement joins TRBV28 to TRBJ2-3; TRBD1 might be the D (5 bases). Trimming shortened V by 6 bases and J by 7 bases, and 14 bases separated the two germline ends. Germline V CDR1 and CDR2: MDHEN, SYDVKM. The CDR3 sequence is 13 residues long. This chain's CDR3 is CASRPTGPHTQYF. As DNA, the CDR3 is TGTGCCAGCAGGCCCACAGGCCCCCATACGCAGTATTTT.

The J gene is TRBJ2-1, the V gene TRBV7-9, with 8 bases matching TRBD2. The germline V gene encodes CDR1 SEHNR and CDR2 FQNEAQ (reference sequence). The CDR3 is 14 amino acids. The V segment lost 0 bases and the J segment 12 bases; nucleotides outside the gene matches: 7. The CDR3 here is CASSLASGAGGQFF. The CDR3 DNA reads TGTGCCAGCAGCTTAGCTAGCGGGGCTGGGGGGCAGTTCTTC.

V gene TRBV6-2 or TRBV6-3 combines with J gene TRBJ2-7; 10 nucleotides align to TRBD2. Germline lookup yields CDR1 MNHEY and CDR2 SVGEGT. This CDR3 comprises 15 residues. Unmatched junction bases numbered 8, after V lost 3 bases and J lost 6 bases. CDR3 sequence reads: CASSYRASGSLEQYF. The CDR3 coding sequence is TGTGCCAGCAGTTATAGGGCTAGCGGGAGTCTCGAGCAGTACTTC.

This clone was found a few times. Other DNA sequences from this sample encode an identical CDR3 as well. The chain recombines TRBV7-9 with TRBJ2-2; D call uncertain. There are 15 residues in the CDR3. From germline, CDR1 is SEHNR and CDR2 FQNEAQ (reference sequence). Trimming took 2 bases from V and 1 from J, leaving 8 bases between them. CDR3 sequence (DNA): TGTGCCAGCAGCTTATCTGCGGTGAACACCGGGGAGCTGTTTTTT. Protein: CASSLSAVNTGELFF.

The chain joins TRBV18 to TRBJ1-2; 7 nucleotides align to TRBD1. The V gene end was trimmed by 4 bases and the J gene end by 3 bases; junction bases not matched to a gene: 2. The CDR3 is made up of 13 amino acids. Germline values: CDR1 KGHSH, CDR2 LQKENI. As DNA, the CDR3 is TGTGCCAGCTCACTTGGACAGGACTATGGCTACACCTTC. Protein product: CASSLGQDYGYTF.

This rearrangement joins TRBV11-3 to TRBJ2-2; D unresolved. Trimming removed 5 bases at V and 6 bases at J, with 13 bases between. The CDR3 spans 14 residues. The germline gives CDR1 SGHNT, CDR2 YENEEA. CDR3 loop: CASSDGSPAGELFF. CDR3 sequence (DNA): TGTGCCAGCAGCGACGGGTCCCCCGCCGGGGAGCTGTTTTTT.

The chain joins TRBV9 to TRBJ2-3; no reliable D call. V gave up 3 bases and J gave up 5 bases, with 10 bases separating them. Germline-derived CDR1 and CDR2 are SGDLS and YYNGEE. The CDR3 totals 13 residues. This chain's CDR3 is CASSATVIDTQYF. CDR3 sequence (DNA): TGTGCCAGCAGCGCAACGGTAATAGATACGCAGTATTTT.

This chain uses TRBV9 with TRBJ1-3; TRBD1 might be the D (5 bases). The CDR3 is made up of 18 amino acids. The V gene lost 4 bases and the J gene lost 7 bases, with 27 bases spanning the gap. The germline V gene has CDR1 SGDLS and CDR2 YYNGEE. The CDR3 protein is CASSTLALGASGGNTIYF. DNA of the CDR3: TGTGCCAGCAGCACCCTGGCCCTCGGGGCCAGTGGTGGGAACACCATATATTTT.

This clone was found a few times. The rearrangement uses TRBV20-1 and TRBJ1-3; no clear D gene. The CDR3 is 14 amino acids. Germline lookup yields CDR1 DFQATT and CDR2 SNEGSKA (reference sequence). The ends were cut back, 3 bases at V and 0 bases at J, with 9 bases in the middle. The CDR3 DNA follows: TGCAGTGCTAGTCCACCGATCTCTGGAAACACCATATATTTT. It codes for CSASPPISGNTIYF.

This clone showed up just once. The chain recombines TRBV11-3 with TRBJ2-7, with D tentatively TRBD1 (6 bases). CDR1 is SGHNT, CDR2 YENEEA, per germline. Trimming cost V 5 bases and J 6 bases, with 29 bases left between them. The CDR3 contains 18 residues. CDR3 bases: TGTGCCAGCAGCCCCTACCGTTCGTGGGGCTATCCACAGGGCGAGCAGTACTTC. It is translated as CASSPYRSWGYPQGEQYF.

The V and J genes are TRBV6-4 and TRBJ1-2; the D is unclear. Germline lookup yields CDR1 MRHNA and CDR2 SNTAGT. The CDR3 extends over 17 amino acids. The germline V and J ends were trimmed by 3 bases and 3 bases, with 20 bases remaining between them. CDR3 residues: CASSEAGQSGEDYGYTF. In DNA, the CDR3 is TGTGCCAGCAGTGAGGCGGGCCAGTCGGGCGAGGACTATGGCTACACCTTC.

This sequence joins TRBV6-2 or TRBV6-3 and TRBJ1-1; 9 positions agree with TRBD1. This CDR3 comprises 16 residues. Germline loops: CDR1 MNHEY, CDR2 SVGEGT. V lost 2 bases and J lost 4; bases outside the gene matches: 8. CDR3 nucleotides: TGTGCCAGCAGTTACCCAGGGGACAGGGCTTTCACTGAAGCTTTCTTT. Residues: CASSYPGDRAFTEAFF.

The J gene is TRBJ2-1, the V gene TRBV5-1, with TRBD2 matching over 11 bases. This CDR3 spans 18 amino acids. Germline V gene data show CDR1 as SGHRS and CDR2 as YFSETQ. The V and J ends lost 3 bases and 0 bases, in that order; junction bases with no gene match: 8. The CDR3 DNA sequence: TGCGCCAGCAGCTCCCTCGTTACTAGCGGGAGCTCCTACAATGAGCAGTTCTTC. It is translated as CASSSLVTSGSSYNEQFF.

There are a few counts of this clone. The chain couples TRBV7-2 to TRBJ1-1; D might be TRBD1 (5 bases). The germline gives CDR1 SGHTA, CDR2 FQGNSA. The CDR3 runs to 16 residues. V dropped 5 bases and J dropped 1 base, with 17 bases sitting between them. CDR3 DNA: TGTGCCAGCAGCGGGTCAGGGATGTTGGGGAACACTGAAGCTTTCTTT. Translated: CASSGSGMLGNTEAFF.

The count of this clone is one. The chain employs TRBV20-1 and TRBJ1-1; D unresolved. Germline V gene sequence: CDR1 DFQATT, CDR2 SNEGSKA (reference sequence). This CDR3 has 11 residues. Trimming removed 6 bases from V and 10 bases from J, with 15 bases in between. The CDR3 coding sequence is TGCAGTGCGAATCTAGGATTCGGAGCTTTCTTT. As protein: CSANLGFGAFF.

The rearrangement joins TRBV4-3 to TRBJ1-4; 9 bases line up with TRBD1. This CDR3 comprises 14 residues. Germline V gene data show CDR1 as LGHNA and CDR2 as YSLEER. The V gene end was trimmed by 3 bases and the J gene end by 8 bases; junction bases not matched to a gene: 4. The CDR3: CASSQGQGPEKLFF. CDR3 in DNA: TGCGCCAGCAGCCAGGGACAGGGTCCCGAAAAACTGTTTTTT.

In DNA, the CDR3 is TGTGCCAGCAGTTTATGGGAGGCGGGCGAGCAGTACTTC. Translated: CASSLWEAGEQYF. The chain combines TRBV27 with TRBJ2-7; tentative D call: TRBD2 (6 bases). With 1 base removed from V and 6 bases from J, the gap between germline ends came to 10 bases. Germline V gene lookup returns CDR1 MNHEY and CDR2 SMNVEV (reference sequence). The CDR3 runs 13 residues.

V usage is TRBV2 and J usage is TRBJ2-5, with 8 bases aligning to TRBD1. The CDR3 consists of 15 residues. CDR1 is SNHLY, CDR2 FYNNEI, per germline. Unmatched junction bases numbered 8, after V lost 5 bases and J lost 3 bases. The CDR3 spells CASSTGQGGEETQYF. The CDR3 region has the DNA TGTGCCAGCAGTACTGGACAGGGCGGAGAAGAGACCCAGTACTTC.

This sequence joins TRBV11-3 and TRBJ2-1; TRBD2 might be the D (5 bases). The CDR3 totals 16 residues. Between the trimmed V and J ends, which lost 1 base and 6 bases, there was a span of 16 bases. CDR1 is SGHNT and CDR2 is YENEEA in the germline V gene. CDR3 amino acids: CASSLGSAGLGNEQFF. As DNA, the CDR3 is TGTGCCAGCAGCTTAGGTTCGGCGGGTCTAGGCAATGAGCAGTTCTTC. Drawing the rest from reference TRBV11-3 and TRBJ2-1, the complete variable domain is EAGVVQSPRYKIIEKKQPVAFWCNPISGHNTLYWYLQNLGQGPELLIRYENEEAVDDSQLPKDRFSAERLKGVDSTLKIQPAELGDSAVYLCASSLGSAGLGNEQFFGPGTRLTVL.

The chain carries TRBV27 and TRBJ1-5; D might be TRBD1 (6 bases). Trimming cost V 6 bases and J 3 bases, with 18 bases left between them. This CDR3 spans 16 amino acids. The germline gives CDR1 MNHEY, CDR2 SMNVEV (reference sequence). The CDR3: CASRVRSRDINQPQHF. The CDR3 DNA follows: TGTGCCAGCAGAGTGAGATCTCGGGACATCAATCAGCCCCAGCATTTT.

The chain links TRBV27 to TRBJ2-5, with TRBD2 matching over 10 bases. The germline V gene encodes CDR1 MNHEY and CDR2 SMNVEV (reference sequence). This CDR3 is built from 16 residues. After removal of 7 bases from V and 4 bases from J, the junction contained 12 bases not matched to a gene. Written as DNA, the CDR3 is TGTGCCAGCACCCGGCTAGCGGGAGTCGCCCCAGAGACCCAGTACTTC. Translating it yields CASTRLAGVAPETQYF.

The rearrangement joins TRBV7-2 to TRBJ2-3; no definite D call. V dropped 5 bases and J dropped 0 bases, with 6 bases sitting between them. The CDR3 loop spans 13 amino acids. CDR1 SGHTA and CDR2 FQGNSA come from the germline V gene. DNA for the CDR3: TGTGCCAGCAGCCCCTGGAGCACAGATACGCAGTATTTT. Protein product: CASSPWSTDTQYF.

This sequence joins TRBV2 and TRBJ1-6; 7 positions match TRBD1. The CDR3 runs 16 residues. Germline V gene data show CDR1 as SNHLY and CDR2 as FYNNEI. V lost 6 bases, J lost 3 bases, and 8 bases stayed unmatched. The CDR3 loop is CASRIDRANYNSPLHF. The CDR3 DNA sequence: TGTGCCAGCAGGATCGACAGGGCAAACTATAATTCACCCCTCCACTTT.

This chain links TRBV7-2 with TRBJ1-5, with 7 bases identical to TRBD1. CDR1 is SGHTA, CDR2 FQGNSA, per germline. The CDR3 runs 13 residues. Trimming removed 5 bases from V and 7 bases from J; junction bases left unmatched: 5. The DNA of the CDR3 is TGTGCCAGCAGCGTAAGGGGACAGCAGCCCCAGCATTTT. Translating it yields CASSVRGQQPQHF.

This clone was counted a single time. The rearrangement links TRBV7-6 to TRBJ2-7; 9 bases match TRBD2. Germline lookup yields CDR1 SGHVS and CDR2 FNYEAQ. This CDR3 has 18 amino acids. Germline trimming cut 5 bases from V and 6 bases from J; bases unmatched to any gene: 20. The CDR3 DNA reads as TGTGCCAGCAGCCCCCCCCCGCGGGAGGGCCGGGCTATTCCCGAGCAGTACTTC. Translation: CASSPPPREGRAIPEQYF.

The chain carries TRBV10-3 and TRBJ1-2; D is possibly TRBD1 (5 bases). The CDR3 consists of 14 residues. Germline assignment: CDR1 ENHRY and CDR2 SYGVKD. Trimming removed 5 bases at V and 4 bases at J, with 14 bases between. The CDR3 bases are TGTGCCATCAGTTACACTTCAGACAGCTATGGCTACACCTTC. Translating it yields CAISYTSDSYGYTF.

This clone showed up just a few times. The chain carries TRBV5-5 and TRBJ2-6; no reliable D call. CDR3 length: 16 residues. V was clipped by 4 bases and J by 4 bases, with 15 bases between them. Germline-derived CDR1 and CDR2 are SGHKS and YYEKEE (reference sequence). CDR3 residues: CASSLSVGSGANVLTF. The DNA for the CDR3 is TGTGCCAGCAGCCTATCGGTGGGCTCCGGGGCCAACGTCCTGACTTTC.

The V gene is TRBV7-9, the J gene TRBJ2-1; unclear D gene. Trimming removed 2 bases at V and 1 base at J, with 9 bases between. The CDR3 is made up of 15 amino acids. Looked up from germline, CDR1 is SEHNR and CDR2 is FQNEAQ (reference sequence). The CDR3 region has the DNA TGTGCCAGCAGCTTATTCCCTGGGTCCTACAATGAGCAGTTCTTC. It encodes CASSLFPGSYNEQFF.

This clone appeared a single time. The V and J genes are TRBV7-9 and TRBJ2-1; 9 bases map to TRBD2. Germline CDR1 SEHNR, CDR2 FQNEAQ (reference sequence). V shed 2 bases and J 8 bases; nucleotides not matched to a gene: 10. This CDR3 region has 16 residues. The CDR3 DNA reads TGTGCCAGCAGCTTACTTTGGCTAGCGGGGAGTGATGAGCAGTTCTTC. It encodes CASSLLWLAGSDEQFF. The full variable domain, its missing parts supplied by reference TRBV7-9 and TRBJ2-1, is DTGVSQNPRHKITKRGQNVTFRCDPISEHNRLYWYRQTLGQGPEFLTYFQNEAQLEKSRLLSDRFSAERPKGSFSTLEIQRTEQGDSAMYLCASSLLWLAGSDEQFFGPGTRLTVL.

The V call is TRBV20-1, the J call TRBJ2-3, with TRBD1 matching 10 bases. This CDR3 is built from 17 residues. V shed 3 bases and J 2 bases; nucleotides not matched to a gene: 11. CDR1 and CDR2 (germline): DFQATT, SNEGSKA (reference sequence). The CDR3 DNA sequence: TGCAGTGCTAGTGGACAGGGGGTTGAGGGACACACAGATACGCAGTATTTT. Amino acid sequence: CSASGQGVEGHTDTQYF.

The CDR3 here is CASSGSGSRSPLHF. DNA for the CDR3: TGTGCCAGCAGCGGATCAGGGTCTCGGTCACCCCTCCACTTT. The chain employs TRBV7-9 and TRBJ1-6; TRBD1 is a possible D gene (5 bases). This CDR3 contains 14 residues. Germline V CDR1 and CDR2: SEHNR, FQNEAQ (reference sequence). V dropped 5 bases and J dropped 10 bases, with 15 bases sitting between them.